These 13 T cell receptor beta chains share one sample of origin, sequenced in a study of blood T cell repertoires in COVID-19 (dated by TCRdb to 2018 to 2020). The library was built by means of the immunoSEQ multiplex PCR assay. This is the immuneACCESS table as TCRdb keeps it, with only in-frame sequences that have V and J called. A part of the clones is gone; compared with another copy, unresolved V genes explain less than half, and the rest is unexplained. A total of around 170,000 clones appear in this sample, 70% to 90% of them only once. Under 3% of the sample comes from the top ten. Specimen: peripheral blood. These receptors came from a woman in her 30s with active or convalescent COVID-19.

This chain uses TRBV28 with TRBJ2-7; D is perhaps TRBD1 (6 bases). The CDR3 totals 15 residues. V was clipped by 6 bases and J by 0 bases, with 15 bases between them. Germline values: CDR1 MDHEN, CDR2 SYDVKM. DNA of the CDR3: TGTGCCAGCAGGCATGGGACAAGGAGCTCCTACGAGCAGTACTTC. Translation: CASRHGTRSSYEQYF. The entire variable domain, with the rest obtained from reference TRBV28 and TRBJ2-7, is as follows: DVKVTQSSRYLVKRTGEKVFLECVQDMDHENMFWYRQDPGLGLRLIYFSYDVKMKEKGDIPEGYSVSREKKERFSLILESASTNQTSMYLCASRHGTRSSYEQYFGPGTRLTVT.

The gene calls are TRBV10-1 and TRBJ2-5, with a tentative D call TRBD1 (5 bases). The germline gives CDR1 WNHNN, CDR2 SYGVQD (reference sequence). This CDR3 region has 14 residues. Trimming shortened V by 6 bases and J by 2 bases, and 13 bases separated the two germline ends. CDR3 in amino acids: CASSGSGAQETQYF. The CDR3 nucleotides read TGCGCCAGCAGCGGCTCTGGGGCTCAAGAGACCCAGTACTTC.

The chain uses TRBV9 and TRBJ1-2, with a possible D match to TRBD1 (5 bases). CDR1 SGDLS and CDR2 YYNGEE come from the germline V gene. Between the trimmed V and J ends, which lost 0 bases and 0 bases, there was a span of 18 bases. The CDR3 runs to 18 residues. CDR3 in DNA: TGTGCCAGCAGCGTAGAGGGGCTGGGAAAGTATTCTAACTATGGCTACACCTTC. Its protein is CASSVEGLGKYSNYGYTF.

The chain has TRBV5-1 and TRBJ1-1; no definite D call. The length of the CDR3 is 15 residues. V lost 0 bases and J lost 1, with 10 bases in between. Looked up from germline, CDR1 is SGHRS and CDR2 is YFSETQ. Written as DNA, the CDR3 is TGCGCCAGCAGCTTGGTTGTGGCAGGGAACACTGAAGCTTTCTTT. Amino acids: CASSLVVAGNTEAFF.

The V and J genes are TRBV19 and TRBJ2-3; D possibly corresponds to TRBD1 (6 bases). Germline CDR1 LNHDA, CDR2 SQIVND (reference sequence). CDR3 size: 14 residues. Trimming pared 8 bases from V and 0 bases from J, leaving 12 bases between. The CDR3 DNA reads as TGTGCCAGTCGATACGACAGGAGCACAGATACGCAGTATTTT. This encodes CASRYDRSTDTQYF.

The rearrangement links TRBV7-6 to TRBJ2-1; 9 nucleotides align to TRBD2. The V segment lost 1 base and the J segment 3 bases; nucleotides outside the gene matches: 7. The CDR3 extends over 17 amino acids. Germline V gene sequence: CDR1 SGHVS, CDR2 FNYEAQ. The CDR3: CASSLVSLAGGYNEQFF. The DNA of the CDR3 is TGTGCCAGCAGCTTAGTTTCACTAGCGGGCGGCTACAATGAGCAGTTCTTC.

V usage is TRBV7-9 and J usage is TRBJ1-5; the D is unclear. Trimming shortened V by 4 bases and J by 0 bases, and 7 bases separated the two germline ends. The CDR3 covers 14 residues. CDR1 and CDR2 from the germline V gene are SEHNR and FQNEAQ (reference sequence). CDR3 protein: CASSSPYSNQPQHF. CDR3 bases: TGTGCCAGCAGCTCTCCTTATAGCAATCAGCCCCAGCATTTT.

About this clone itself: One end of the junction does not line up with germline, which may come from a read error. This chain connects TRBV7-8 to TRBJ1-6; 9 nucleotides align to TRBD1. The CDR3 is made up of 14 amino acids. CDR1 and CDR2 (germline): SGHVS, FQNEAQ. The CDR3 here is CARSPDRGNSPLHF. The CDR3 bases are TGTGCCCGCAGCCCGGACAGGGGTAATTCACCCCTCCACTTT.

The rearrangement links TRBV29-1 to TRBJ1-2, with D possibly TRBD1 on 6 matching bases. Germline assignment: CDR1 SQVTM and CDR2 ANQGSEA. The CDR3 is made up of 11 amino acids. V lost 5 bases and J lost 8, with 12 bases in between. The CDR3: CSVLGAPGYTF. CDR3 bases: TGCAGCGTTCTGGGGGCGCCGGGCTACACCTTC.

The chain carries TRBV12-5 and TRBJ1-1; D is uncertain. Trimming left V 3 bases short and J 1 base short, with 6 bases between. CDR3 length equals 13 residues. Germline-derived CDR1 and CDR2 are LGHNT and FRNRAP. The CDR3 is CASGLTGNTEAFF. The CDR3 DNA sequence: TGTGCTAGTGGTTTAACGGGGAACACTGAAGCTTTCTTT.

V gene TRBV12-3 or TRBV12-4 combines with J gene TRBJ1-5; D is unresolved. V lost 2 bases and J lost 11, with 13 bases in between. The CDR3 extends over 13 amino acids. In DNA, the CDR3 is TGTGCCAGCAGTTTACCCGCGGGGAGGGCCCAGCATTTT. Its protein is CASSLPAGRAQHF.

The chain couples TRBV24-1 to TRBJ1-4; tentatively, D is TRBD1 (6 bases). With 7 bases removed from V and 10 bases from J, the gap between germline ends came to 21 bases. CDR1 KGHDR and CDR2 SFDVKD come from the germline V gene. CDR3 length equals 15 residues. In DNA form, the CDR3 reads TGTGCCACCAGGACTTCAGGGGTGTCTAGGGGAAAACTGTTTTTT. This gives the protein CATRTSGVSRGKLFF.

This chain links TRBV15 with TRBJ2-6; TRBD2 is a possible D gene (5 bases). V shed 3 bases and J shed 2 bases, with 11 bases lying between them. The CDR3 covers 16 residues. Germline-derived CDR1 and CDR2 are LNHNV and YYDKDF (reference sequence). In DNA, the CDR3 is TGTGCCACCAGCAGGCCCTTTAGCGCTGGGGCCAACGTCCTGACTTTC. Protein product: CATSRPFSAGANVLTF. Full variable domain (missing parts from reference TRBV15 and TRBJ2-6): DAMVIQNPRYQVTQFGKPVTLSCSQTLNHNVMYWYQQKSSQAPKLLFHYYDKDFNNEADTPDNFQSRRPNTSFCFLDIRSPGLGDTAMYLCATSRPFSAGANVLTFGAGSRLTVL.